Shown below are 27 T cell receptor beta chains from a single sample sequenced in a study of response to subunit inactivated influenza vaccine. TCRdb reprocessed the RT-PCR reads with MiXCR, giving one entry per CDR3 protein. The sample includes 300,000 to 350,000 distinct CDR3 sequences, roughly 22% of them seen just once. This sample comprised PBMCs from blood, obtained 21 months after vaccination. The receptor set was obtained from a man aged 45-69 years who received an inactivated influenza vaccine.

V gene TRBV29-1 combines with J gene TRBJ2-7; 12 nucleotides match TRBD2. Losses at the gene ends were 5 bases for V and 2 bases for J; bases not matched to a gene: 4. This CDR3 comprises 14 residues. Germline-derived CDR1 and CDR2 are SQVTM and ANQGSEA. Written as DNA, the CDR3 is TGCAGCGTTAAACTAGCGGGAGGACCCTACGAGCAGTACTTC. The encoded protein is CSVKLAGGPYEQYF.

CDR3 region: CASSQDEAQEYGYTF. In DNA, the CDR3 is TGCGCCAGCAGCCAAGACGAGGCACAGGAGTATGGCTACACCTTC. The chain recombines TRBV4-3 with TRBJ1-2; tentatively, D is TRBD1 (5 bases). This CDR3 has 15 amino acids. V lost 0 bases to trimming and J lost 5 bases, with 13 bases between them. The germline gives CDR1 LGHNA, CDR2 YSLEER.

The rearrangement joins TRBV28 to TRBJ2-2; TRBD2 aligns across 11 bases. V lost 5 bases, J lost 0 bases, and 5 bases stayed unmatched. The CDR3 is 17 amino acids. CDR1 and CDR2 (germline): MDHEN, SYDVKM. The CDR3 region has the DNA TGTGCCAGCAGTATTCTGGGACTAGCGGCGAACACCGGGGAGCTGTTTTTT. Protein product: CASSILGLAANTGELFF. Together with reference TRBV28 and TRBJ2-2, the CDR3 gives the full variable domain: DVKVTQSSRYLVKRTGEKVFLECVQDMDHENMFWYRQDPGLGLRLIYFSYDVKMKEKGDIPEGYSVSREKKERFSLILESASTNQTSMYLCASSILGLAANTGELFFGEGSRLTVL.

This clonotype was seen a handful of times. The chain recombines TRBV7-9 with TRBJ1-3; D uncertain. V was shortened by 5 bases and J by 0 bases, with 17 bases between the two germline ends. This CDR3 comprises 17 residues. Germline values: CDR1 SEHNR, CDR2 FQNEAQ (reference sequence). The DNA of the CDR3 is TGTGCCAGCAGCCTGCTATCGACTCGAGGCTCTGGAAACACCATATATTTT. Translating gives CASSLLSTRGSGNTIYF.

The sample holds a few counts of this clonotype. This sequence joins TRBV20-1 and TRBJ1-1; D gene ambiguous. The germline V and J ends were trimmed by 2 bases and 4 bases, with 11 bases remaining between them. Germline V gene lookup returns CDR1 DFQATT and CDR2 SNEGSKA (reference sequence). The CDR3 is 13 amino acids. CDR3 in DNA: TGCAGTGCTAGATCCCAAACTGGCACTGAAGCTTTCTTT. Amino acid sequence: CSARSQTGTEAFF.

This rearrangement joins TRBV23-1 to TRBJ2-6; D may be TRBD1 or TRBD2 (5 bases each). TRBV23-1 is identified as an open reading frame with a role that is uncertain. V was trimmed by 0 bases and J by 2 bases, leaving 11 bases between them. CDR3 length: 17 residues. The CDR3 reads CASSQSPRDAGANVLTF. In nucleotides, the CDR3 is TGCGCCAGCAGTCAATCCCCCCGGGACGCTGGGGCCAACGTCCTGACTTTC.

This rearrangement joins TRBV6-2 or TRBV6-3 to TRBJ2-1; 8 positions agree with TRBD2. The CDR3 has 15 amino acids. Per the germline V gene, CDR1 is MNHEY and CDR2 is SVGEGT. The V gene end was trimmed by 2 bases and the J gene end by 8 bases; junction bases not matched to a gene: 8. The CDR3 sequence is CASSYGWRGADEQFF. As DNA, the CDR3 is TGTGCCAGCAGTTACGGATGGCGGGGGGCTGATGAGCAGTTCTTC.

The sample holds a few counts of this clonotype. CDR3 in DNA: TGCAGTGCCAAACAGGGTTTCTACGAGCAGTACTTC. Translating gives CSAKQGFYEQYF. The V and J genes are TRBV20-1 and TRBJ2-7, with a possible D match to TRBD1 (6 bases). Germline V gene lookup returns CDR1 DFQATT and CDR2 SNEGSKA (reference sequence). V was cut by 6 bases and J by 3 bases, with 12 bases left in between. This CDR3 is 12 amino acids long.

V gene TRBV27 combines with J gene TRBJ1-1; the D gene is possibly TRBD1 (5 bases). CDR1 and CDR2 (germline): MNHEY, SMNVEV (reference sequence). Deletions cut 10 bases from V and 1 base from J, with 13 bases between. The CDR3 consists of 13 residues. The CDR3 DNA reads TGTGCCACCATACCCACAGGGAACACTGAAGCTTTCTTT. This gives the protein CATIPTGNTEAFF.

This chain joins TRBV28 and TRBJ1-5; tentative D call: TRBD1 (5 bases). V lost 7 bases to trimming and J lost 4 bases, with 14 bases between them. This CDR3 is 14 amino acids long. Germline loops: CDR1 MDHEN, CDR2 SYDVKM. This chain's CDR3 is CASTFGDRNQPQHF. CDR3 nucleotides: TGTGCCAGCACTTTCGGCGACAGAAATCAGCCCCAGCATTTT.

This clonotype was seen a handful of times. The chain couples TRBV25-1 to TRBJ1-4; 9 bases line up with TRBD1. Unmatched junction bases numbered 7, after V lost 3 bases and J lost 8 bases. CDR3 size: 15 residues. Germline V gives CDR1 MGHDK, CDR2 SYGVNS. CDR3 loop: CASSEETGGMEKLFF. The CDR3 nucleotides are TGTGCCAGCAGTGAGGAGACAGGGGGGATGGAAAAACTGTTTTTT.

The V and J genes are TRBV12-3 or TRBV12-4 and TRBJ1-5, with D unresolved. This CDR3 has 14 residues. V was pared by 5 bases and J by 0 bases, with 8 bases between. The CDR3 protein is CASSRRVSNQPQHF. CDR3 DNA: TGTGCCAGCAGTCGTAGGGTTAGCAATCAGCCCCAGCATTTT.

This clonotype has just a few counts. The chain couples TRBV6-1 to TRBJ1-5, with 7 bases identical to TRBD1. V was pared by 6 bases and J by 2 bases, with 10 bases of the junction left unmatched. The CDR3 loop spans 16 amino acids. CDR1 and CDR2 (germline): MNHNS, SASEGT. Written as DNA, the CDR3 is TGTGCCAGCAGAGCGACAGGGCCTAGAGGCAATCAGCCCCAGCATTTT. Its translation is CASRATGPRGNQPQHF.

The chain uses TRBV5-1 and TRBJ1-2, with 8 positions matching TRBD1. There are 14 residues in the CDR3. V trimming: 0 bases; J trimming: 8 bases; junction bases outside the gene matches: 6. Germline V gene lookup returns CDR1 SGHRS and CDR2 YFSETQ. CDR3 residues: CASSLDGQGDGYTF. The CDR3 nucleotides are TGCGCCAGCAGCTTGGATGGACAGGGCGACGGCTACACCTTC. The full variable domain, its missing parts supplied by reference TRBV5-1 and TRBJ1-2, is KAGVTQTPRYLIKTRGQQVTLSCSPISGHRSVSWYQQTPGQGLQFLFEYFSETQRNKGNFPGRFSGRQFSNSRSEMNVSTLELGDSALYLCASSLDGQGDGYTFGSGTRLTVV.

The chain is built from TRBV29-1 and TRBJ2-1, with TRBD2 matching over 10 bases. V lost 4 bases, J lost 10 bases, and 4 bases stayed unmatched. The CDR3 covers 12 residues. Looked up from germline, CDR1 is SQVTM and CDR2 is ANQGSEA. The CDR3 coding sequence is TGCAGCGTTGGGCAGACTAGCGGGGAGCAGTTCTTC. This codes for CSVGQTSGEQFF.

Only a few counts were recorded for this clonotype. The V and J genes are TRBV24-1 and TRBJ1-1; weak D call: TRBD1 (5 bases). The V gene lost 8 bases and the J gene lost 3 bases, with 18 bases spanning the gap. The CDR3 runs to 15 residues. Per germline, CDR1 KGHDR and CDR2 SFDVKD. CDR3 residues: CATTFRGGDYTEAFF. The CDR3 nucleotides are TGTGCCACCACATTCCGGGGAGGGGACTACACTGAAGCTTTCTTT.

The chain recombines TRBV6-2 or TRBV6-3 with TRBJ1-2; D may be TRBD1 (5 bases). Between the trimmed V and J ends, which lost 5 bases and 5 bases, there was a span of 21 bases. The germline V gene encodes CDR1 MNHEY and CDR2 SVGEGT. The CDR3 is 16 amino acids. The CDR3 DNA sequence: TGTGCCAGCAGTCACGGGGACCACCGATTGAATTATGGCTACACCTTC. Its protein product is CASSHGDHRLNYGYTF.

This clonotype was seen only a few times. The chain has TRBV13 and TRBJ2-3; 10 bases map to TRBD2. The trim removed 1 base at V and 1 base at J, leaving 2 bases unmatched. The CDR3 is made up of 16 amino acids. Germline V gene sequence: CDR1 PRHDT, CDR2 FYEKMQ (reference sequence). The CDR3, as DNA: TGTGCCAGCAGCTTAGCGGGGACTAGCGGCACAGATACGCAGTATTTT. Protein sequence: CASSLAGTSGTDTQYF.

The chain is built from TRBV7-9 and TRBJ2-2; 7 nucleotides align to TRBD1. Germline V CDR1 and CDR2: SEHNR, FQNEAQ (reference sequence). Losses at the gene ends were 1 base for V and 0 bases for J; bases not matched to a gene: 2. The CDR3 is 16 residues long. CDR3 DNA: TGTGCCAGCAGCTTAGGGACAGGCGCGAACACCGGGGAGCTGTTTTTT. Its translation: CASSLGTGANTGELFF. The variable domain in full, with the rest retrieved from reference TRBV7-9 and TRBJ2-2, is DTGVSQNPRHKITKRGQNVTFRCDPISEHNRLYWYRQTLGQGPEFLTYFQNEAQLEKSRLLSDRFSAERPKGSFSTLEIQRTEQGDSAMYLCASSLGTGANTGELFFGEGSRLTVL.

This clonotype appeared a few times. Written as DNA, the CDR3 is TGTGCCAGCAGACCCCAGGGGTTTGGAAACACCATATATTTT. This translates into CASRPQGFGNTIYF. V usage is TRBV7-9 and J usage is TRBJ1-3; D is perhaps TRBD1 (6 bases). Germline-derived CDR1 and CDR2 are SEHNR and FQNEAQ (reference sequence). This CDR3 is built from 14 residues. Trimming took 6 bases from V and 3 from J, leaving 12 bases between them.

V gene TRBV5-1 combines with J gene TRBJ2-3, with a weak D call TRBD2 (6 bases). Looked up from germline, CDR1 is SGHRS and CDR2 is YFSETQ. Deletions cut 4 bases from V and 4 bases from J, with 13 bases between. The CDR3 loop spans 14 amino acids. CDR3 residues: CASSPRLVSDTQYF. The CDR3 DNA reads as TGCGCCAGCAGCCCTCGACTAGTTTCAGATACGCAGTATTTT.

Here the CDR3 DNA reads TGTGCCAGCAGCCAAGTCCCGGATAGAGAGTACTTC. Its protein is CASSQVPDREYF. This chain uses TRBV3-1 with TRBJ2-5; D gene unclear. CDR3 length: 12 residues. V lost 1 base and J lost 12, with 12 bases in between. CDR1 and CDR2 (germline): LGHDT, YNNKEL (reference sequence).

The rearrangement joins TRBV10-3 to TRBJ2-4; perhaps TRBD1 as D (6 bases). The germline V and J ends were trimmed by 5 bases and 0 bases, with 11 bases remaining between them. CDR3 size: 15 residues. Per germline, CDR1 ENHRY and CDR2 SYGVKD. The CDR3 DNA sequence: TGTGCCATCAGTCAGGACAGTTTAGCCAAAAACATTCAGTACTTC. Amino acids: CAISQDSLAKNIQYF.

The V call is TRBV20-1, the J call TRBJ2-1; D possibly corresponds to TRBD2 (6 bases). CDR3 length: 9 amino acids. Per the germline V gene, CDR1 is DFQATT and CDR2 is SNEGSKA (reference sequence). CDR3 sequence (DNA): TGCAGGGCCGGGGGTGAGCAGTTCTTC. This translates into CRAGGEQFF.

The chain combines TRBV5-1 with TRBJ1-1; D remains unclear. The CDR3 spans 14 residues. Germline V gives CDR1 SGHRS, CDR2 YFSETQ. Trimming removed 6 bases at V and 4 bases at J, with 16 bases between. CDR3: CASTEGWGATEAFF. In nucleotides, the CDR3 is TGCGCCAGCACCGAGGGCTGGGGTGCCACTGAAGCTTTCTTT.

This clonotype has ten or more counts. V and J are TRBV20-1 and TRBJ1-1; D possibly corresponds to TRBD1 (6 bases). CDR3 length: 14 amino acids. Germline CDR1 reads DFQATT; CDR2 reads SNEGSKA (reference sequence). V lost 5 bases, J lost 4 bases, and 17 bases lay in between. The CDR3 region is CSAQKSAGATEAFF. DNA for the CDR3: TGCAGTGCTCAAAAATCTGCAGGGGCCACTGAAGCTTTCTTT.

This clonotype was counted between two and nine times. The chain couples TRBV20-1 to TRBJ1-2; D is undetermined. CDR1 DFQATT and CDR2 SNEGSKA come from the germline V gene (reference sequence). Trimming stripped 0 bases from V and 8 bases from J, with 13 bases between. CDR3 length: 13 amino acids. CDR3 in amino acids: CSARDLMGGGYTF. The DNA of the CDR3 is TGCAGTGCTAGAGATTTGATGGGAGGAGGCTACACCTTC.